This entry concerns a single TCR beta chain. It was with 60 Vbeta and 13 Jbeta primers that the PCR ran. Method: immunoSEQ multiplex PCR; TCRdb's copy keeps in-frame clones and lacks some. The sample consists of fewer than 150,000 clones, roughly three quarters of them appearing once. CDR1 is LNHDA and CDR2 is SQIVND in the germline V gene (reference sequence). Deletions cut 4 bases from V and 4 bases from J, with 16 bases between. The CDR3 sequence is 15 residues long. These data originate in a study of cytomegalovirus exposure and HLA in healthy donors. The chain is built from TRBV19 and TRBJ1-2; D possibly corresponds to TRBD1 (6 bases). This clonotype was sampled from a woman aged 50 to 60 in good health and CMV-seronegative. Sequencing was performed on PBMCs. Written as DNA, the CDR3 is TGTGCCAGTAGTACCCCTCGGGGGGGCGGCTATGGCTACACCTTC. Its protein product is CASSTPRGGGYGYTF.